The clone carrying this TCR beta chain occurred once. Germline lookup yields CDR1 MNHEY and CDR2 SVGAGI. V lost 2 bases and J lost 3, with 11 bases in between. The CDR3 is 14 amino acids. This sample stems from a study of cytomegalovirus exposure and HLA in healthy donors. Among the 120 or so subjects of the validation cohort, separate from the approximately 700-subject first cohort, were the donors. The assay was immunoSEQ multiplex PCR, and TCRdb's table has in-frame clones only and misses some. There are 90,000 to 130,000 clones in the sample; roughly 90% occur only once, and about 1.5% lies in the top ten.

The source material was PBMCs. This chain connects TRBV6-5 to TRBJ2-7; D uncertain. The origin of this receptor is a woman between 25 and 40 years old in good health and CMV-seropositive. The CDR3: CASSYAGLGYEQYF. The CDR3, as DNA: TGTGCCAGCAGTTACGCCGGGTTAGGCTACGAGCAGTACTTC.